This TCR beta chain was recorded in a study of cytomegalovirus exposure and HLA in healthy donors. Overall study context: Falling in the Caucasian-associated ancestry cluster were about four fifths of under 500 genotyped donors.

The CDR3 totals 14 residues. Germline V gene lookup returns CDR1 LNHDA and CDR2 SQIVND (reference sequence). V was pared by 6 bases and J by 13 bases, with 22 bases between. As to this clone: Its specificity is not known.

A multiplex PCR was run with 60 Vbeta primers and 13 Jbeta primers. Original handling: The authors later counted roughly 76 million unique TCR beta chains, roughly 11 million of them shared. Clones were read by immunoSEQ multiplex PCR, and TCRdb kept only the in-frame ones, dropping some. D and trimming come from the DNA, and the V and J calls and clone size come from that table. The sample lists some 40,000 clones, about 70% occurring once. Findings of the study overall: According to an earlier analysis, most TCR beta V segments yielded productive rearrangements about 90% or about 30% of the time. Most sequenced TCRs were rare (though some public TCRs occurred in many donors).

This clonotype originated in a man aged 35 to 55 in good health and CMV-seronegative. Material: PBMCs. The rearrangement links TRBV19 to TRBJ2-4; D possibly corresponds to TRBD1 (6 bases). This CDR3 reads CASRDGRDIGPQYF. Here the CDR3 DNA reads TGTGCCAGTAGGGACGGCCGGGACATCGGTCCCCAGTACTTC.